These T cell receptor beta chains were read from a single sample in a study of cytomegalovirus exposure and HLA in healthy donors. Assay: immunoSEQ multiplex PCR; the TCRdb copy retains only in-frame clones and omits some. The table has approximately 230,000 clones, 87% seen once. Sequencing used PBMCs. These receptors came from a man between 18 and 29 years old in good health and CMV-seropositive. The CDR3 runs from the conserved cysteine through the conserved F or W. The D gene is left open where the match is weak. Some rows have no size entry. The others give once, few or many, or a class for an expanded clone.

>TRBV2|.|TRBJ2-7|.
TGTGCCAGTGATTTGGGTACATTATCCTACGAGCAGTACTTC
CASDLGTLSYEQYF
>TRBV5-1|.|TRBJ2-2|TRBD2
TGCGCCAGCAGCCCGGGACTAGCGGGAGGATGGGAGCTGTTTTTT
CASSPGLAGGWELFF
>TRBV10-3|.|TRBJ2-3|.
TGTGCCATCAGTGAGTCGTCGGGTAGCGCAGATACGCAGTATTTT
CAISESSGSADTQYF
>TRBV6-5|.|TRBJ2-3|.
TGTGCCAGCAGTTACGATCAGGGGACAGATACGCAGTATTTT
CASSYDQGTDTQYF
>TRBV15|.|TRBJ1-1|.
TGTGCCACCAGCAGAGAAACAACAGGGAGGGGAAGTGAAGCTTTCTTT
CATSRETTGRGSEAFF
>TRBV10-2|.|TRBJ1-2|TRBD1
TGCGCCAGCAGTGAGGAAGGGGGCGAGGGTGGCTACACCTTC
CASSEEGGEGGYTF
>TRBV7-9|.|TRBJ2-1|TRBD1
TGTGCCAGCAGCGGAGAGGGACAGGGGCGTTTGTTTCGGGAGCAGTTCTTC
CASSGEGQGRLFREQFF
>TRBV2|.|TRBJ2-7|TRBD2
TGTGCCAGCTCCGGGACTAGCCCCTTCTACGAGCAGTACTTC
CASSGTSPFYEQYF
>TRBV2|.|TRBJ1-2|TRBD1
TGTGCCAGCAGTGAAGGACAGGGGGGGGATGATGGCTACACCTTC
CASSEGQGGDDGYTF
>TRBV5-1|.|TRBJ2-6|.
TGCGCCAGCAGCCTCGCCCCCAGATCTGGGGCCAACGTCCTGACTTTC
CASSLAPRSGANVLTF
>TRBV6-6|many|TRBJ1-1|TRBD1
TGTGCCAGCAGGCCCAGAGGGGGCCGGGGCACTGAAGCTTTCTTT
CASRPRGGRGTEAFF
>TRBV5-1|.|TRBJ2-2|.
TGCGCCAGCAGCCCCGGACTGGGCGACACCGGGGAGCTGTTTTTT
CASSPGLGDTGELFF
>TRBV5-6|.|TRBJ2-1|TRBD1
TGTGCCAGCAGCTTGGAACCGGCGGCAGGGGGACACAATGAGCAGTTCTTC
CASSLEPAAGGHNEQFF
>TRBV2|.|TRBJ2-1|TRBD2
TGTGCCAGCAGGGGGGCTAGCGGGAGGGCCGACAATGAGCAGTTCTTC
CASRGASGRADNEQFF
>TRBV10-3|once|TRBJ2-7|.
TGTGCCATCAGGACGGTCGGGGCCTACGAGCAGTACTTC
CAIRTVGAYEQYF
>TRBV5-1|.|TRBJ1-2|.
TGCGCCAGCAGCTTGGCCTTGGGCTACTATGGCTACACCTTC
CASSLALGYYGYTF
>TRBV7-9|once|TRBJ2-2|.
TGTGCCAGCAGACCAGGACAGAGAGACACCGGGGAGCTGTTTTTT
CASRPGQRDTGELFF
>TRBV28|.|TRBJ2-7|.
TGTGCCAGCAGTTCATTAAGAGATCAGGAGCAGTACTTC
CASSSLRDQEQYF
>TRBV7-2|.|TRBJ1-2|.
TGTGCCAGCAGCCTCAGCAACTGGGGCTACACCTTC
CASSLSNWGYTF
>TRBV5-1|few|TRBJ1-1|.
TGCGCCAGCAATAAGCGACCAGGGAACACTGAAGCTTTCTTT
CASNKRPGNTEAFF
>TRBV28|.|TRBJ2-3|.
TGTGCCAGCAGTCCACCCGCGAGCACAGATACGCAGTATTTT
CASSPPASTDTQYF
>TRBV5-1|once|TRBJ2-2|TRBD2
TGCGCCAGCAGCCTACGGACTAGCGGGAGAGGAGGCACCGGGGAGCTGTTTTTT
CASSLRTSGRGGTGELFF